This entry concerns a single T cell receptor beta chain. The germline gives CDR1 LNHDA, CDR2 SQIVND (reference sequence). This CDR3 has 12 amino acids. These data belong to a study of monozygotic twins with inflammatory bowel disease. Eight distinct reactions (per sample) were used to make the cDNA. After re-calling the 5' RACE reads, TCRdb lists one entry per CDR3 protein, DNA absent. This listing includes fewer than 450,000 distinct CDR3 sequences. This TCR came from a human donor with ulcerative colitis or Crohn's disease, or a healthy co-twin of an affected twin (not recorded which). Sequenced input: blood. V gene TRBV19 combines with J gene TRBJ1-2. The CDR3 loop reads CASSTTRYGYTF.